These 7 T cell receptor beta chains came from one sample sequenced in a study of OX40 agonist ivuxolimab in advanced cancers. This table comes from immunoSEQ multiplex PCR, and its TCRdb copy is limited to in-frame clones, with some not included. Of almost 35,000 clones in the sample, less than 80% were seen once. The starting material was CD4+ or CD8+ T cells sorted from blood, obtained in a trial of the OX40 agonist ivuxolimab. Receptor source: an adult with an advanced solid tumor such as melanoma, head and neck, liver or kidney cancer.

The chain is built from TRBV27 and TRBJ1-3; D remains unclear. The CDR3 length is 13 residues. Germline-derived CDR1 and CDR2 are MNHEY and SMNVEV (reference sequence). V lost 1 base and J lost 2, with 3 bases in between. CDR3 DNA: TGTGCCAGCAGTTTATATGCTGGAAACACCATATATTTT. This gives the protein CASSLYAGNTIYF.

In the case of this clone: This is likely a read error, given that the CDR3 carries no conserved phenylalanine or tryptophan at its end. The rearrangement uses TRBV6-1 and TRBJ1-1; D gene ambiguous. This CDR3 comprises 15 residues. V lost 4 bases to trimming and J lost 0 bases, with 12 bases between them. CDR1 and CDR2 (germline): MNHNS, SASEGT. The CDR3 region is CASSGARVLNTEAFL. The CDR3 region has the DNA TGTGCCAGCAGTGGGGCAAGGGTGTTGAACACTGAAGCTTTCCTT.

The rearrangement joins TRBV5-4 to TRBJ2-7, with D uncertain. CDR1 SGHNT and CDR2 YYREEE come from the germline V gene (reference sequence). Trimming took 0 bases from V and 1 from J, leaving 8 bases between them. The CDR3 runs 14 residues. The CDR3 protein is CASSLDLNSYEQYF. CDR3 DNA sequence: TGTGCCAGCAGCTTGGATCTAAATTCCTACGAGCAGTACTTC.

The chain is built from TRBV19 and TRBJ2-2; D uncertain. The germline CDR1 and CDR2 sequences are LNHDA and SQIVND (reference sequence). The CDR3 has 14 residues. Trimming cost V 7 bases and J 8 bases, with 17 bases left between them. CDR3 bases: TGTGCCAGTAAACTCAAGGGAATAAGGGGGGAGCTGTTTTTT. Translating it yields CASKLKGIRGELFF.

The rearrangement links TRBV5-6 to TRBJ1-6; D is ambiguous. Trimming cost V 1 base and J 10 bases, with 9 bases left between them. Per germline, CDR1 SGHDT and CDR2 YYEEEE. The CDR3 has 13 amino acids. CDR3 in amino acids: CASSLLMGSPLHF. The CDR3 DNA sequence: TGTGCCAGCAGCTTGTTGATGGGGTCACCCCTCCACTTT. Supplemented by reference TRBV5-6 and TRBJ1-6, the full variable domain reads DAGVTQSPTHLIKTRGQQVTLRCSPKSGHDTVSWYQQALGQGPQFIFQYYEEEERQRGNFPDRFSGHQFPNYSSELNVNALLLGDSALYLCASSLLMGSPLHFGNGTRLTVT.

This clone is termed large. This chain uses TRBV28 with TRBJ1-5, with D maybe TRBD1 (6 bases). From germline, CDR1 is MDHEN and CDR2 SYDVKM. V was pared by 6 bases and J by 2 bases, with 14 bases between. The CDR3 is 15 amino acids. The CDR3 nucleotides are TGTGCCAGCAGCCAGAGCAGGGGCGGCAATCAGCCCCAGCATTTT. This translates into CASSQSRGGNQPQHF. The variable domain in full, completed from reference TRBV28 and TRBJ1-5, reads DVKVTQSSRYLVKRTGEKVFLECVQDMDHENMFWYRQDPGLGLRLIYFSYDVKMKEKGDIPEGYSVSREKKERFSLILESASTNQTSMYLCASSQSRGGNQPQHFGDGTRLSIL.

The chain is built from TRBV2 and TRBJ2-3; 9 bases map to TRBD2. CDR1 is SNHLY, CDR2 FYNNEI, per germline. Trimming took 1 base from V and 1 from J; bases not matched to a gene: 3. The length of the CDR3 is 16 residues. This chain's CDR3 is CASSEVVAGGTDTQYF. CDR3 in DNA: TGTGCCAGCAGTGAAGTGGTAGCGGGGGGCACAGATACGCAGTATTTT. The whole variable domain, remainder taken from reference TRBV2 and TRBJ2-3, is EPEVTQTPSHQVTQMGQEVILRCVPISNHLYFYWYRQILGQKVEFLVSFYNNEISEKSEIFDDQFSVERPDGSNFTLKIRSTKLEDSAMYFCASSEVVAGGTDTQYFGPGTRLTVL.